This TCR beta chain stems from a study of blood T cell repertoires in COVID-19. Study-level background: Acute and convalescent COVID-19 specimens originated in the United States, Italy and Spain.

Participants' reported clinical history set cohort assignment. Under the authors' procedure: The authors estimated nucleated cell counts from reference gene primer amplification. Some clones are missing from TCRdb's copy, which holds only in-frame ones; the method was immunoSEQ multiplex PCR. V and J calls and clone size are as listed in that table; D and trimming were resolved from the DNA. The sample contains 250,000 to 350,000 clones, 85% to 90% of which appear only once. Germline V gene lookup returns CDR1 MDHEN and CDR2 SYDVKM. The CDR3 has 18 residues. J gave up 4 bases and V 6 bases, and 14 bases lay outside the gene matches.

The rearrangement joins TRBV28 to TRBJ1-3; 11 nucleotides line up with TRBD1. The sequence came from a young woman with acute COVID-19. Sample: PBMCs or T cells enriched from blood (not recorded which). CDR3 nucleotides: TGTGCCAGCAGCTCCGGGACAGGGGGGGGCTGGGGAGGAAACACCATATATTTT. It translates to CASSSGTGGGWGGNTIYF. The variable domain in full, with the rest retrieved from reference TRBV28 and TRBJ1-3, is DVKVTQSSRYLVKRTGEKVFLECVQDMDHENMFWYRQDPGLGLRLIYFSYDVKMKEKGDIPEGYSVSREKKERFSLILESASTNQTSMYLCASSSGTGGGWGGNTIYFGEGSWLTVV.